This entry lists 20 T cell receptor beta chains sequenced from one sample in a study of beta chain features in type 1 diabetes. Study observations and caveats: Moderately but significantly shorter TCRB CDR3s were found in Type 1 diabetes patients in all four CD4+ subsets.

Expressed TCRB transcripts were sequenced, since all the RNA that had been isolated was reverse transcribed. Clones were read by immunoSEQ multiplex PCR, and TCRdb kept only the in-frame ones, dropping some. The table records some 290,000 clones, around 22% of them present only once. What these receptors recognize is not known. The specimen was naive CD4+ T cells from blood. The receptor source for this set is a woman aged 30 to 39 with type 1 diabetes.

The J gene is TRBJ2-5, the V gene TRBV29-1, with 11 bases aligning to TRBD2. The J segment lost 5 bases and the V segment lost 5 bases, leaving 7 bases of the junction unmatched. The V gene's germline CDR1 is SQVTM and CDR2 ANQGSEA. This CDR3 has 14 amino acids. The CDR3 DNA is TGCAGCGTTTTTAGCGGGAGGGCTTTCGAGACCCAGTACTTC. Amino acids: CSVFSGRAFETQYF.

In the case of this clone: Other DNA variants within this sample encode the same CDR3. This chain connects TRBV6-1 to TRBJ1-5; weak D call: TRBD1 (5 bases). CDR1 MNHNS and CDR2 SASEGT come from the germline V gene. This CDR3 spans 13 amino acids. The ends were cut back, 2 bases at V and 6 bases at J, with 8 bases in the middle. The CDR3 region has the DNA TGTGCCAGCAGTGAACAGGGTAGTCAGCCCCAGCATTTT. Protein product: CASSEQGSQPQHF.

This clone showed up just a few times. The CDR3 sequence: CASSETVHGYTF. The CDR3 DNA is TGCGCCAGCAGTGAGACAGTACATGGCTACACCTTC. The V gene is TRBV10-2, the J gene TRBJ1-2; unclear D gene. Per germline, CDR1 WSHSY and CDR2 SAAADI. Trimming removed 2 bases from V and 6 bases from J, with 7 bases in between. The CDR3 is 12 amino acids.

The chain has TRBV9 and TRBJ2-5; D remains unclear. The CDR3 loop spans 13 amino acids. Germline lookup yields CDR1 SGDLS and CDR2 YYNGEE. V lost 2 bases and J lost 1, with 6 bases in between. This chain's CDR3 is CASSVYSQETQYF. The CDR3 nucleotides are TGTGCCAGCAGCGTCTACAGCCAAGAGACCCAGTACTTC.

The table lists this clone with a few counts. This chain joins TRBV30 and TRBJ2-1; D gene ambiguous. The CDR3 is made up of 14 amino acids. V lost 2 bases, J lost 6 bases, and 14 bases lay in between. The germline V gene encodes CDR1 GTSNPN and CDR2 SVGIG (reference sequence). The CDR3 protein is CAWSRIAAFNEQFF. The CDR3 DNA follows: TGTGCCTGGAGTCGAATAGCTGCGTTCAATGAGCAGTTCTTC.

The chain carries TRBV6-5 and TRBJ1-1, with D perhaps matching TRBD1 (5 bases). V was shortened by 5 bases and J by 3 bases, with 16 bases between the two germline ends. The length of the CDR3 is 15 residues. In germline, CDR1 is MNHEY, CDR2 SVGAGI. The CDR3: CASSTRGGSDTEAFF. The CDR3 DNA reads TGTGCCAGCAGTACACGGGGGGGTAGTGACACTGAAGCTTTCTTT.

This clone was seen a few times. The V and J genes are TRBV5-1 and TRBJ2-5, with D tentatively TRBD1 (5 bases). V dropped 0 bases and J dropped 5 bases, with 5 bases sitting between them. This CDR3 is 12 amino acids long. Germline CDR1 SGHRS, CDR2 YFSETQ. This CDR3 is CASSLEGETQYF. The DNA for the CDR3 is TGCGCCAGCAGCTTGGAGGGGGAGACCCAGTACTTC.

This chain joins TRBV7-3 and TRBJ2-3; 7 bases agree with TRBD1. The CDR3 loop spans 15 amino acids. With 8 bases clipped from V and 6 bases from J, the junction kept 14 bases outside the gene matches. The germline V gene has CDR1 SGHTA and CDR2 FQGTGA. CDR3 nucleotides: TGTGCCAGCGCTGACTCCGAACAGGGGTTGGATACGCAGTATTTT. It encodes CASADSEQGLDTQYF. Drawing the rest from reference TRBV7-3 and TRBJ2-3, the complete variable domain is GAGVSQTPSNKVTEKGKYVELRCDPISGHTALYWYRQSLGQGPEFLIYFQGTGAADDSGLPNDRFFAVRPEGSVSTLKIQRTERGDSAVYLCASADSEQGLDTQYFGPGTRLTVL.

The chain combines TRBV18 with TRBJ2-1; TRBD2 agrees at 12 bases. Germline V CDR1 and CDR2: KGHSH, LQKENI. With 3 bases clipped from V and 5 bases from J, the junction kept 2 bases outside the gene matches. The CDR3 runs 15 residues. CDR3 sequence reads: CASSPRTSGNNEQFF. The CDR3 region has the DNA TGTGCCAGCTCACCCCGGACTAGCGGGAACAATGAGCAGTTCTTC.

This clone was seen a handful of times. Here the CDR3 reads CASTQGGHTEAFF. CDR3 coding DNA: TGCGCCAGCACACAGGGAGGGCACACTGAAGCTTTCTTT. The chain joins TRBV5-1 to TRBJ1-1; TRBD1 is a possible D gene (6 bases). V lost 6 bases, J lost 3 bases, and 12 bases lay in between. The CDR3 runs 13 residues. Germline CDR1 is SGHRS and CDR2 is YFSETQ.

This clone was counted only a few times. The V and J genes are TRBV29-1 and TRBJ2-5; D is perhaps TRBD2 (6 bases). Looked up from germline, CDR1 is SQVTM and CDR2 is ANQGSEA. CDR3 length equals 13 residues. The chain's CDR3 is CSGRPAAQETQYF. The CDR3 coding sequence is TGCAGTGGGAGGCCGGCAGCCCAAGAGACCCAGTACTTC.

The J gene is TRBJ2-7, the V gene TRBV29-1; TRBD1 might be the D (6 bases). V lost 6 bases, J lost 3 bases, and 15 bases lay in between. CDR1 is SQVTM and CDR2 is ANQGSEA in the germline V gene. CDR3 length equals 13 residues. CDR3 DNA sequence: TGCAGCGTAGGAAGGGGGAACCTCTACGAGCAGTACTTC. This encodes CSVGRGNLYEQYF.

J is TRBJ2-5 and V is TRBV6-5; TRBD2 might be the D (6 bases). V gave up 0 bases and J gave up 3 bases, with 8 bases separating them. This CDR3 comprises 14 residues. From germline, CDR1 is MNHEY and CDR2 SVGAGI. CDR3 sequence: CASSYSGGEETQYF. CDR3 sequence (DNA): TGTGCCAGCAGTTACTCGGGGGGAGAAGAGACCCAGTACTTC.

This clone was seen a handful of times. This same CDR3 is encoded by further DNA sequences in the sample. CDR3 region: CASSLTAQETQYF. The CDR3 DNA sequence: TGTGCCAGCAGCTTAACGGCCCAAGAGACCCAGTACTTC. This chain links TRBV7-3 with TRBJ2-5; D not certain. The CDR3 has 13 amino acids. With 0 bases removed from V and 1 base from J, the gap between germline ends came to 3 bases. Germline values: CDR1 SGHTA, CDR2 FQGTGA. The full variable domain, with the rest looked up from reference TRBV7-3 and TRBJ2-5, is GAGVSQTPSNKVTEKGKYVELRCDPISGHTALYWYRQSLGQGPEFLIYFQGTGAADDSGLPNDRFFAVRPEGSVSTLKIQRTERGDSAVYLCASSLTAQETQYFGPGTRLLVL.

The chain uses TRBV6-5 and TRBJ1-2; the D gene is possibly TRBD1 (5 bases). The CDR3 loop spans 12 amino acids. Between the trimmed V and J ends, which lost 6 bases and 4 bases, there was a span of 9 bases. CDR1 and CDR2 (germline): MNHEY, SVGAGI. The CDR3 sequence is CASRTASYGYTF. CDR3 coding DNA: TGTGCCAGCAGGACAGCCTCCTATGGCTACACCTTC.

This clone has more than one count but fewer than ten. V and J are TRBV6-6 and TRBJ2-5, with D perhaps TRBD1 (5 bases). V lost 5 bases and J 9 bases, leaving 16 bases between the germline ends. CDR1 and CDR2 (germline): MNHNY, SVGAGI (reference sequence). The length of the CDR3 is 13 residues. CDR3 bases: TGTGCCAGCAGTCCCACAAGGGGATCGGCCCAGTACTTC. As protein: CASSPTRGSAQYF.

This clone was counted only a few times. The chain uses TRBV19 and TRBJ2-5; the match to TRBD1 covers 12 bases. The germline V gene encodes CDR1 LNHDA and CDR2 SQIVND (reference sequence). The length of the CDR3 is 16 residues. V lost 5 bases, J lost 7 bases, and 11 bases stayed unmatched. The CDR3: CASSSTGTGGGGTQYF. CDR3 nucleotides: TGTGCCAGTAGTTCAACCGGGACAGGGGGCGGAGGGACCCAGTACTTC.

In its sample, this clone was seen a few times. J is TRBJ2-7 and V is TRBV28; D is possibly TRBD1 (5 bases). The CDR3 is 12 residues long. V lost 5 bases and J 2 bases, leaving 7 bases between the germline ends. Germline CDR1 and CDR2: MDHEN and SYDVKM. CDR3 protein: CASSQGPYEQYF. The CDR3 DNA reads TGTGCCAGCAGTCAGGGTCCCTACGAGCAGTACTTC.

This chain joins TRBV7-3 and TRBJ2-7, with TRBD2 matching over 7 bases. Trimming took 6 bases from V and 5 from J; bases not matched to a gene: 7. This CDR3 spans 13 amino acids. In germline, CDR1 is SGHTA, CDR2 FQGTGA. The CDR3, as DNA: TGTGCCAGCAGGGCAGCGGGGTCCAACGAGCAGTACTTC. Translating it yields CASRAAGSNEQYF.

The chain employs TRBV18 and TRBJ2-5; D may be TRBD1 (5 bases). Germline-derived CDR1 and CDR2 are KGHSH and LQKENI. V lost 2 bases, J lost 3 bases, and 10 bases lay in between. This CDR3 is built from 14 residues. The DNA of the CDR3 is TGTGCCAGCTCACCAGTGACAGTAGAAGAGACCCAGTACTTC. Amino acid sequence: CASSPVTVEETQYF.